The clone carrying this T cell receptor (delta chain) was recorded a few times. Its antigen is currently unknown. Given a far larger clone just one base away, this is likely a sequencing read error. Other DNA sequences in this specimen translate into the identical CDR3. Gammadelta T cells were flow-sorted from PBMC into Vgamma9/Vdelta2+ and Vdelta2-negative populations for bulk analysis. This entry belongs to a study of γδ T cells in repeated Plasmodium falciparum infection. As for the study in general: Malian children with intense seasonal malaria exposure were compared with matched Australian children. Findings and limits, study-wide: In Vdelta2-negative, largely Vdelta1+, gammadelta repertoires, repeated controlled infections appeared to drive clonal selection waves. Many TCRgamma sequences overlapped between individuals in stable Vgamma9/Vdelta2+ repertoires.

The junction had 27 bases not matched to a gene; V was cut back by 3 bases and J by 0 bases. The germline CDR1 and CDR2 sequences are TVYSNPD and GDNSRS (reference sequence). The CDR3 loop spans 21 amino acids. TCRdb fed the multiplex PCR reads to CATT. This sample yields about 51,000 delta-chain clones, of which 1.5% to 2% are seen a single time; approximately 25% belongs to the top ten. Sequencing was done on a sample of gamma-delta T cells from blood. This receptor was identified in a pool of human donors (malaria-infected and uninfected, not separated). The chain joins TRDV3 to TRDJ1; TRDD3 aligns across 8 bases. The CDR3, as DNA: TGTGCCTTGACCGAACCTTCCCCGATCGAAGGGGGGGATATCCACACCGATAAACTCATCTTT. Translation: CALTEPSPIEGGDIHTDKLIF.